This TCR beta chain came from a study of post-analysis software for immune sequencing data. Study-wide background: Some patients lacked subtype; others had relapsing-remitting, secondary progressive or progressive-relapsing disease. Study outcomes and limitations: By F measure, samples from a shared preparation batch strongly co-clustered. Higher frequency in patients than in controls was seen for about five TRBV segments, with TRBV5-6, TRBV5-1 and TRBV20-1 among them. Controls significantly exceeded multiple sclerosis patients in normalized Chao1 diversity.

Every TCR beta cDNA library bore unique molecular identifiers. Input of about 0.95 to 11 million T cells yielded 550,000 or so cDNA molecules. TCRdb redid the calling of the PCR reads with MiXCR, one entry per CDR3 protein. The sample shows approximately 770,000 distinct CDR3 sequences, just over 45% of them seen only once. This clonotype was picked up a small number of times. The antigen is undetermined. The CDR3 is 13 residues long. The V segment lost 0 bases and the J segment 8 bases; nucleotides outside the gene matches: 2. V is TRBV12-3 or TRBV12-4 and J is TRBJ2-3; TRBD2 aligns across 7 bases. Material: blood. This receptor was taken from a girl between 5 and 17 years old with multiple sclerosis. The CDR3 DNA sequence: TGTGCCAGCAGTTTAGCTACGGGAGGTACGCAGTATTTT. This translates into CASSLATGGTQYF.